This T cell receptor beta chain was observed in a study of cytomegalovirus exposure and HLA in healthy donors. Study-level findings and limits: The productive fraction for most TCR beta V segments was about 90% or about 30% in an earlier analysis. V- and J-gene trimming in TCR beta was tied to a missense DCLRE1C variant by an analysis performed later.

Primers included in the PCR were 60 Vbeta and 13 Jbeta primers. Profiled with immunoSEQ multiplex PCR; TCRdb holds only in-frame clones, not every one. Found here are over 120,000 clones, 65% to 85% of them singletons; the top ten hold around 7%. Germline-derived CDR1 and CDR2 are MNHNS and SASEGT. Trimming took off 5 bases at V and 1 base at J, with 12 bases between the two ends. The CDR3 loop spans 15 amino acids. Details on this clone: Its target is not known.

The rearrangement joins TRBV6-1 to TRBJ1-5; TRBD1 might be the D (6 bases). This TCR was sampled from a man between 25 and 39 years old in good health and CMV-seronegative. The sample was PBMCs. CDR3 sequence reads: CASSRLDRSNQPQHF. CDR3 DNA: TGTGCCAGCAGTAGGTTAGACAGGAGCAATCAGCCCCAGCATTTT.